This T cell receptor (beta chain) is drawn from a study of blood T cell dynamics during melanoma immunotherapy (dated by TCRdb to 2019 to 2021). With regard to the full study: The patients had metastatic melanoma and were given first-line pembrolizumab or nivolumab plus ipilimumab as standard of care in the United Kingdom. The training cohort consisted of consecutive patients, while an additional independent group of patients from the same centre was pooled to form an external validation set. To find early correlates of response, peripheral T cell receptor repertoires were profiled in metastatic melanoma patients before and after one cycle of checkpoint inhibitor therapy.

In the paper's terms, the time point label means: week 3, after first cycle of checkpoint inhibitor. Blood was sampled before treatment (T0) and at week 3 (W3), after the first cycle of checkpoint blockade. Except for two patients with rapid clinical progression, response was assessed 12 weeks after the first infusion by RECIST 1.1; disease control meant complete response, partial response or stable disease. Patients with prior systemic cancer treatment, concomitant immunosuppressant therapy or synchronous other active malignancies were excluded. To track both circulating cells and T cell turnover, TCR beta was sequenced from bulk PBMC as well as from plasma cell-free DNA. Lymphoprep and SepMate tubes were used to isolate PBMC from blood, and red cell lysis was then performed. QIAamp DNA Blood Mini kits were used to extract DNA from both PBMC and sorted T cell subsets. A note on this clone: Its antigen remains undetermined. Per-base qualities were not stored, and no clone one base away is much larger.

Summary of the overall study and its limitations: The relatively small sample size was acknowledged as something that could potentially limit how far the results can be generalized. Whether the T cell clones driving repertoire changes were melanoma-specific or reflected general immune activation could not be determined in the study. Unlike progressors, patients who went on to achieve disease control showed a bifurcated reorganization of the PBMC repertoire at W3, with either increased clonality or increased diversity.

Every bulk PBMC sample had a fixed 350 ng of DNA loaded. Following the manufacturer instructions, the immunoSEQ TCRb Assay kit was used to amplify TCR beta CDR3 sequences from genomic DNA. The KAPA Library Quantification Kit for Illumina platforms was used to quantify pooled libraries by qPCR. Sequencing of the pooled libraries was done on an Illumina NextSeq 500, with clustering at about 0.6-1.1 pM. Per the authors' processing: TCR data were analyzed with immunoSEQ ANALYZER and the R LymphoSeq package. A rearrangement efficiency score was calculated as productive divided by the sum of productive and non-productive CDR3 sequences. Within each patient, timepoints were compared pairwise for clonality, measured with the Gini coefficient, and for diversity, measured with the Renyi index at alpha=1. In LymphoSeq, clonal relatedness was computed using an edit distance of 3, and repertoire similarity was computed using the Bhattacharyya coefficient. Linear discriminant analysis on week-3 changes in clonality and diversity was built with the R MASS and caret packages to classify response. Held by TCRdb, this immuneACCESS table contains in-frame sequences only and omits some clones. Under half of the omission traces to an unresolved V gene where checked; the cause of the rest is unknown. V and J calls and clone size are given by that table; D and trimming were obtained from the DNA. The table for this sample lists about 6,300 clones; approximately 86% of them were counted only once. About 5% of the sample belongs to the ten largest clones.

CDR1 is given as SGDLS and CDR2 as YYNGEE, both from the germline V gene. CDR3 length: 12 amino acids, cysteine to phenylalanine. Only the CDR3 part of the read is kept: 36 bases, read in frame from the first base. V sheds 4 bases and J sheds 7 bases, leaving 11 bases between their ends. Recombination joined TRBV9 with TRBJ1-2, and TRBD1 may be the D gene, going by 6 matching bases. The sequence derives from a human donor with melanoma. Sequencing was performed on blood, taken from a patient treated with checkpoint blockade. The sequence in DNA is TGTGCCAGCAGCCAGGACAGTCTTGGCTACACCTTC. Translated, it gives CASSQDSLGYTF.